This TCR beta chain was captured in a study of cytomegalovirus exposure and HLA in healthy donors. Across the study: A prior study identified approximately 110 million unique TCR beta sequences from about 180 million T cells.

CDR1 GTSNPN and CDR2 SVGIG come from the germline V gene (reference sequence). This CDR3 is 14 amino acids long. Use of 60 Vbeta and 13 Jbeta primers characterized the PCR. In the original analysis: Among the unique TCR beta chains that a later analysis counted, about 81 million in all, roughly 11 million were shared. Clones were sequenced by immunoSEQ multiplex PCR, and TCRdb holds only the in-frame ones, with some missing. The V and J calls and clone size are taken from that table; D and trimming were inferred from the DNA. The table includes around 99,000 clones, around three quarters detected once. Study results and caveats: A later analysis reportedly found that, within productive TCRs, an Asian-associated ancestry cluster had fewer N-insertions than the mean observed across the approximately 660 donors.

Remarks on this clone: Its cognate antigen is unknown.

This chain uses TRBV30 with TRBJ2-5; a weak D match, TRBD2 (5 bases). The J call could be wrong; TRBJ2-7 is a better fit for the DNA end. The origin of this receptor is a male donor in good health and CMV-seronegative. The sequencing input was PBMCs. CDR3 nucleotide sequence: TGTGCCTGGACCACTGGGGTCGGGGTTGACGAGCAGTACTTC. The encoded protein is CAWTTGVGVDEQYF.